Listed here is a single TCR beta chain. Its antigen remains unknown. The data originate from a study of identical twins. MiXCR was run by TCRdb on the 5' RACE reads, yielding one entry per CDR3 protein. The repertoire includes about 530,000 distinct CDR3 sequences, about 22% of them detected once, and 0.4% to 0.6% sits in the top ten. CDR3 length equals 11 residues. V was cut by 5 bases and J by 7 bases, with 12 bases left in between. Germline V gene sequence: CDR1 DFQATT, CDR2 SNEGSKA (reference sequence). Study observations and caveats: The same donors were not followed; conclusions instead depended on cross-sectional statistical analysis.

A further study also used this sample, focusing on yellow fever vaccine responses in identical twins.

Sequenced: CD4+ T cells sorted from blood. This rearrangement joins TRBV20-1 to TRBJ2-7, with D possibly TRBD2 on 5 matching bases. The receptor comes from a woman aged 18-35 years in good health. CDR3 amino acids: CSAGRTGEQYF. CDR3 coding DNA: TGCAGTGCTGGACGGACGGGGGAGCAGTACTTC.